This T cell receptor (beta chain) was observed in a study of post-analysis software for immune sequencing data. Study information: Several disease courses (relapsing-remitting, secondary progressive and progressive-relapsing) of multiple sclerosis were included.

This CDR3 comprises 16 residues. Trimming left V 1 base short and J 0 bases short, with 10 bases between. Germline CDR1 LGHDT, CDR2 YNNKEL (reference sequence). Tagging with unique molecular identifiers was a feature of the TCR beta cDNA libraries. Each sample of 1 to 10 million input T cells yielded around 500,000 cDNA molecules, so each molecule approximated one T cell. TCRdb re-called the PCR reads through MiXCR, storing one row per CDR3 protein. In the table there are hundreds of thousands of distinct CDR3 sequences, over 45% of which are singletons. In the case of this clonotype: Its antigen is unknown.

Study-level results: Strong co-clustering by F measure linked samples that shared a preparation batch. People with multiple sclerosis had a significantly lower normalized Chao1 diversity than controls did. Higher frequency in patients than in controls was seen for five TRBV segments, with TRBV5-6, TRBV5-1 and TRBV20-1 among them.

This clonotype was obtained from a girl aged 2 to 9 with multiple sclerosis. Sequenced material: blood. This chain joins TRBV3-1 and TRBJ2-1; D is undetermined. The chain's CDR3 is CASSQVRLSSYNEQFF. CDR3 coding DNA: TGTGCCAGCAGCCAAGTTCGGCTTAGCTCCTACAATGAGCAGTTCTTC.